One sample yielded the 24 T cell receptor beta chains listed below, sequenced in a study of T-cell memory formation after mild COVID-19. One entry per CDR3 protein results from TCRdb running MiXCR on the 5' RACE reads. The table includes fewer than 400,000 distinct CDR3 sequences, 10% to 15% detected once. Material: PBMCs or a T cell subset sorted from them (not recorded which). The receptor source for this set is a man between 18 and 35 years old who had mild COVID-19 (a few samples of this study predate the infection). Cell type and time point are not known.

The gene calls are TRBV12-3 or TRBV12-4 and TRBJ1-2; D is undetermined. This CDR3 has 11 residues. Trimming took 11 bases from V and 0 from J, leaving 7 bases between them. The CDR3 DNA follows: TGTGCCTCGGGGTCTAACTATGGCTACACCTTC. This gives the protein CASGSNYGYTF.

The chain couples TRBV4-1 to TRBJ2-1, with D perhaps matching TRBD1 or TRBD2 (5 bases each). Germline V gene data show CDR1 as MGHRA and CDR2 as YSYEKL. This CDR3 is 16 amino acids long. The ends were cut back, 7 bases at V and 5 bases at J, with 21 bases in the middle. The CDR3 DNA follows: TGCGCCAGCACCCTCGGTACCAGGCAGGGACACAATGAGCAGTTCTTC. This sequence encodes CASTLGTRQGHNEQFF.

The V call is TRBV3-1, the J call TRBJ2-5, with TRBD2 matching 7 bases. With 0 bases clipped from V and 1 base from J, the junction kept 8 bases outside the gene matches. This CDR3 has 17 amino acids. Germline CDR1 is LGHDT and CDR2 is YNNKEL (reference sequence). This chain's CDR3 is CASSQDPVGGTQETQYF. CDR3 bases: TGTGCCAGCAGCCAAGATCCGGTCGGGGGGACCCAAGAGACCCAGTACTTC.

The V and J genes are TRBV6-2 or TRBV6-3 and TRBJ2-1; D not certain. The CDR3 is made up of 13 amino acids. The germline gives CDR1 MNHEY, CDR2 SVGEGT. V was pared by 0 bases and J by 9 bases, with 9 bases between. DNA for the CDR3: TGTGCCAGCAGTTACTCGTCCGGGCCTGAGCAGTTCTTC. Translating gives CASSYSSGPEQFF.

The chain recombines TRBV20-1 with TRBJ1-1; 8 bases line up with TRBD1. V lost 6 bases and J lost 5; bases outside the gene matches: 8. This CDR3 region has 13 residues. From germline, CDR1 is DFQATT and CDR2 SNEGSKA (reference sequence). The CDR3 spells CSASRGRGTEAFF. The CDR3 DNA follows: TGCAGTGCCTCCAGGGGGCGGGGGACTGAAGCTTTCTTT.

CDR3 bases: TGTGCCAGCTCACTCGCCTTATCAACGGGGTCCAGTGAGCAGTTCTTC. Amino acids: CASSLALSTGSSEQFF. J is TRBJ2-1 and V is TRBV18; TRBD2 is a possible D gene (5 bases). Germline V CDR1 and CDR2: KGHSH, LQKENI. The V end lost 4 bases, the J end lost 9 bases, and 22 bases lay between the germline ends. The CDR3 runs to 16 residues. Variable domain in full (rest from reference TRBV18 and TRBJ2-1): NAGVMQNPRHLVRRRGQEARLRCSPMKGHSHVYWYRQLPEEGLKFMVYLQKENIIDESGMPKERFSAEFPKEGPSILRIQQVVRGDSAAYFCASSLALSTGSSEQFFGPGTRLTVL.

This CDR3 is CASSQGQGGTRDTQYF. The CDR3, as DNA: TGCGCCAGCAGCCAAGGACAGGGAGGGACGCGTGATACGCAGTATTTT. The rearrangement uses TRBV4-1 and TRBJ2-3; D is perhaps TRBD1 or TRBD2 (7 bases each). The CDR3 length is 16 residues. Trimming left V 1 base short and J 6 bases short, with 17 bases between. Looked up from germline, CDR1 is MGHRA and CDR2 is YSYEKL.

This clonotype was seen more than once but under ten times. CDR3 sequence: CASSPGWDTIYF. CDR3 in DNA: TGCGCCAGCAGCCCCGGCTGGGACACCATATATTTT. The chain has TRBV5-1 and TRBJ1-3; no definite D call. V shed 4 bases and J shed 8 bases, with 10 bases lying between them. Germline V gene data show CDR1 as SGHRS and CDR2 as YFSETQ. The CDR3 has 12 residues.

The chain employs TRBV7-2 and TRBJ2-3; TRBD2 matches at 9 bases. The germline V gene encodes CDR1 SGHTA and CDR2 FQGNSA. CDR3 size: 16 residues. The V segment lost 5 bases and the J segment 0 bases; nucleotides outside the gene matches: 6. Here the CDR3 DNA reads TGTGCCAGCAGCCCTATAGCGGGGGAAAGCACAGATACGCAGTATTTT. Its protein product is CASSPIAGESTDTQYF.

In this sample, this clonotype turned up a few times. The chain is built from TRBV28 and TRBJ2-5, with a tentative D call TRBD1 (6 bases). This CDR3 has 13 amino acids. From germline, CDR1 is MDHEN and CDR2 SYDVKM. The germline V and J ends were trimmed by 3 bases and 7 bases, with 12 bases remaining between them. The CDR3 spells CASSLGALGTQYF. The CDR3 DNA follows: TGTGCCAGCAGTTTGGGGGCCCTGGGGACCCAGTACTTC.

The chain joins TRBV20-1 to TRBJ2-1, with 12 bases fitting TRBD1. V trimming: 4 bases; J trimming: 5 bases; junction bases outside the gene matches: 9. The CDR3 totals 16 residues. The germline V gene encodes CDR1 DFQATT and CDR2 SNEGSKA (reference sequence). CDR3 nucleotides: TGCAGTGCTATTATATCCGGGACAGGGGGCCACAATGAGCAGTTCTTC. Protein product: CSAIISGTGGHNEQFF.

The chain carries TRBV7-3 and TRBJ2-7, with 10 bases lining up with TRBD1. Germline V gene sequence: CDR1 SGHTA, CDR2 FQGTGA. This CDR3 region has 14 residues. Trimming cost V 5 bases and J 6 bases; bases outside gene matches: 7. CDR3 coding DNA: TGTGCCAGCAGCCCGGGACAGGGGATTGGCGAGCAGTACTTC. This codes for CASSPGQGIGEQYF.

The chain uses TRBV12-3 or TRBV12-4 and TRBJ1-5; 7 positions agree with TRBD1. V gave up 6 bases and J gave up 0 bases; unmatched junction bases: 8. This CDR3 comprises 16 residues. The CDR3 sequence: CASSGGGTVSNQPQHF. As DNA, the CDR3 is TGTGCCAGCAGCGGGGGAGGGACAGTTAGCAATCAGCCCCAGCATTTT.

A remark on this clonotype: Relative to the germline gene, one junction end is altered; a read error may explain this. The chain uses TRBV20-1 and TRBJ2-7; possibly TRBD2 for D (5 bases). CDR1 and CDR2 from the germline V gene are DFQATT and SNEGSKA (reference sequence). The CDR3 has 12 residues. In nucleotides, the CDR3 is TGCAGTGCTAGAGTCGGGGTCTACGATCAGTACTTC. Its protein is CSARVGVYDQYF.

The chain joins TRBV7-2 to TRBJ2-5; 7 bases fit TRBD2. This CDR3 is built from 17 residues. V lost 0 bases and J lost 0; bases outside the gene matches: 7. The germline gives CDR1 SGHTA, CDR2 FQGNSA. CDR3 region: CASSLAARGVYQETQYF. In nucleotides, the CDR3 is TGTGCCAGCAGCTTAGCAGCCCGGGGGGTGTACCAAGAGACCCAGTACTTC.

A few counts support this clonotype. The V call is TRBV5-8, the J call TRBJ1-2; no definite D call. V shed 2 bases and J shed 3 bases, with 8 bases lying between them. Germline-derived CDR1 and CDR2 are SGHTS and YDEGEE. There are 13 residues in the CDR3. This chain's CDR3 is CASSFQTDYGYTF. As DNA, the CDR3 is TGTGCCAGCAGCTTTCAAACGGACTATGGCTACACCTTC.

The chain recombines TRBV12-3 or TRBV12-4 with TRBJ1-1; D may be TRBD1 (6 bases). With 8 bases removed from V and 5 bases from J, the gap between germline ends came to 15 bases. The length of the CDR3 is 13 residues. Written as DNA, the CDR3 is TGTGCCAGCTCCCGAGGGGGAAGGACTGAAGCTTTCTTT. It specifies CASSRGGRTEAFF.

The chain uses TRBV3-1 and TRBJ2-3, with 14 bases matching TRBD2. Germline values: CDR1 LGHDT, CDR2 YNNKEL (reference sequence). Trimming took 4 bases from V and 9 from J; bases not matched to a gene: 9. This CDR3 is 16 amino acids long. The CDR3 protein is CASSPRLAGGPFTQYF. In DNA form, the CDR3 reads TGTGCCAGCAGCCCTAGACTAGCGGGGGGGCCTTTCACGCAGTATTTT.

The V and J genes are TRBV12-3 or TRBV12-4 and TRBJ1-5; possibly TRBD1 for D (6 bases). Trimming stripped 1 base from V and 1 base from J, with 17 bases between. The CDR3 length is 18 residues. CDR3 nucleotides: TGTGCCAGCAGTTTAGGCCCTAGGGGGGGGCGAAGCAATCAGCCCCAGCATTTT. Its translation is CASSLGPRGGRSNQPQHF.

This sequence joins TRBV18 and TRBJ1-1; D remains ambiguous. Germline V gives CDR1 KGHSH, CDR2 LQKENI. The CDR3 totals 15 residues. V lost 0 bases and J lost 6, with 14 bases in between. In nucleotides, the CDR3 is TGTGCCAGCTCACCACCGGGGATAAACGTCCCTGAAGCTTTCTTT. This sequence encodes CASSPPGINVPEAFF.

This clonotype was counted a few times. The genes are TRBV19 and TRBJ2-7; D is perhaps TRBD1 (6 bases). V lost 6 bases and J lost 4, with 19 bases in between. This CDR3 spans 15 amino acids. Germline-derived CDR1 and CDR2 are LNHDA and SQIVND (reference sequence). The CDR3 region has the DNA TGTGCCAGTAGATCCTTGGGTAAAGGACAGTACGAGCAGTACGTC. Amino acids: CASRSLGKGQYEQYV.

This clonotype was seen a handful of times. The rearrangement joins TRBV7-2 to TRBJ2-5; 7 nucleotides line up with TRBD2. CDR3 length equals 15 residues. In germline, CDR1 is SGHTA, CDR2 FQGNSA. V gave up 6 bases and J gave up 2 bases; unmatched junction bases: 9. The CDR3 here is CASRGGGRGQETQYF. The DNA for the CDR3 is TGTGCCAGCAGGGGGGGAGGGAGAGGACAAGAGACCCAGTACTTC.

This clonotype has just a few counts. This sequence joins TRBV6-5 and TRBJ2-7; 10 bases agree with TRBD1. The CDR3 runs to 13 residues. V was pared by 6 bases and J by 5 bases, with 4 bases of the junction left unmatched. The V gene's germline CDR1 is MNHEY and CDR2 SVGAGI. CDR3 residues: CASSPGTGDEQYF. DNA of the CDR3: TGTGCCAGCAGCCCCGGGACAGGGGACGAGCAGTACTTC.

V and J are TRBV7-9 and TRBJ2-1; TRBD2 matches at 14 bases. V was pared by 4 bases and J by 0 bases, with 2 bases of the junction left unmatched. CDR3 length: 17 residues. Germline CDR1 is SEHNR and CDR2 is FQNEAQ (reference sequence). CDR3 amino acids: CASSSGLAGASYNEQFF. The CDR3 DNA is TGTGCCAGCAGCTCGGGACTAGCGGGGGCCTCCTACAATGAGCAGTTCTTC.